This entry lists 18 T cell receptor beta chains sequenced from one sample in a study of cytomegalovirus exposure and HLA in healthy donors. Some clones are missing from TCRdb's copy, which holds only in-frame ones; the method was immunoSEQ multiplex PCR. The sample yields some 98,000 clones, about 90% seen once. Sequencing was carried out using PBMCs. These receptors all come from a man aged 18 to 29 in good health and CMV-seropositive.

V gene TRBV4-1 combines with J gene TRBJ1-5, with 9 bases fitting TRBD1. Germline assignment: CDR1 MGHRA and CDR2 YSYEKL. The trim removed 6 bases at V and 4 bases at J, leaving 4 bases unmatched. The CDR3 length is 14 residues. CDR3 in amino acids: CASRGQGPNQPQHF. Written as DNA, the CDR3 is TGCGCCAGCAGAGGACAGGGGCCAAATCAGCCCCAGCATTTT.

V and J are TRBV6-1 and TRBJ2-7; no clear D. V was clipped by 2 bases and J by 1 base, with 9 bases between them. The germline V gene encodes CDR1 MNHNS and CDR2 SASEGT. This CDR3 spans 14 amino acids. CDR3 DNA: TGTGCCAGCAGTGAACGAGGTCGGTCCTACGAGCAGTACTTC. Amino acids: CASSERGRSYEQYF.

The chain combines TRBV28 with TRBJ2-5, with a tentative D call TRBD2 (6 bases). V was cut by 5 bases and J by 5 bases, with 21 bases left in between. This CDR3 has 16 amino acids. Germline V gene data show CDR1 as MDHEN and CDR2 as SYDVKM. The CDR3 here is CASSRGGSGVRETQYF. CDR3 in DNA: TGTGCCAGCAGTCGGGGCGGGTCGGGAGTGAGGGAGACCCAGTACTTC.

CDR3 sequence (DNA): TGTGCCAGCAGCTATACAGGGAACACTGAAGCTTTCTTT. Amino acid sequence: CASSYTGNTEAFF. The J gene is TRBJ1-1, the V gene TRBV5-6, with a tentative D call TRBD1 (5 bases). The V and J ends lost 3 bases and 1 base respectively, with 7 bases between them. This CDR3 is built from 13 residues. Germline CDR1 is SGHDT and CDR2 is YYEEEE.

This chain links TRBV9 with TRBJ2-1; 7 bases agree with TRBD1. Germline V CDR1 and CDR2: SGDLS, YYNGEE. The trim removed 3 bases at V and 5 bases at J, leaving 5 bases unmatched. The CDR3 covers 14 residues. CDR3 in amino acids: CASSAGTVDNEQFF. CDR3 nucleotides: TGTGCCAGCAGCGCCGGGACAGTAGACAATGAGCAGTTCTTC.

The chain joins TRBV11-3 to TRBJ2-1; D may be TRBD1 (5 bases). The CDR3 runs 15 residues. CDR1 and CDR2 from the germline V gene are SGHNT and YENEEA. V lost 4 bases and J lost 3, with 13 bases in between. The CDR3 DNA is TGTGCCAGCAGCTCAGGGAATAATCTCTACAATGAGCAGTTCTTC. It yields the protein CASSSGNNLYNEQFF.

This clone was observed a single time. This chain joins TRBV7-9 and TRBJ2-1, with a weak D call TRBD2 (6 bases). Trimming pared 2 bases from V and 6 bases from J, leaving 8 bases between. This CDR3 has 13 amino acids. Germline CDR1 is SEHNR and CDR2 is FQNEAQ (reference sequence). The CDR3 loop reads CASSLFGGNEQFF. The DNA of the CDR3 is TGTGCCAGCAGCTTATTCGGGGGCAATGAGCAGTTCTTC.

The V call is TRBV9, the J call TRBJ2-3, with a weak D call TRBD2 (6 bases). Germline V gene lookup returns CDR1 SGDLS and CDR2 YYNGEE. With 0 bases removed from V and 2 bases from J, the gap between germline ends came to 13 bases. CDR3 length equals 16 residues. CDR3 amino acids: CASSVEAGYYTDTQYF. For the CDR3, the DNA is TGTGCCAGCAGCGTAGAGGCGGGGTACTACACAGATACGCAGTATTTT.

This clone showed up just once. The chain joins TRBV5-6 to TRBJ2-1, with 10 bases that match TRBD2. V shed 0 bases, J shed 8 bases, and the junction held 14 bases outside the gene matches. Per germline, CDR1 SGHDT and CDR2 YYEEEE. The CDR3 is 18 amino acids. The CDR3 DNA is TGTGCCAGCAGCTTGGCGCTCCGTATACTAGCGGGGTGGGATGAGCAGTTCTTC. Its translation is CASSLALRILAGWDEQFF.

The chain uses TRBV7-2 and TRBJ1-1; possibly TRBD1 for D (6 bases). V was pared by 2 bases and J by 1 base, with 20 bases between. The CDR3 extends over 18 amino acids. Germline CDR1 SGHTA, CDR2 FQGNSA. The CDR3: CASSLFLGQHLQNTEAFF. The CDR3, as DNA: TGTGCCAGCAGCTTATTCCTTGGACAGCACTTACAGAACACTGAAGCTTTCTTT.

This clone was detected ten times or more. V gene TRBV6-5 combines with J gene TRBJ1-1, with D uncertain. Trimming cost V 0 bases and J 1 base, with 9 bases left between them. CDR1 and CDR2 (germline): MNHEY, SVGAGI. The CDR3 length is 15 residues. CDR3 nucleotides: TGTGCCAGCAGTTACTCGGCGAGCGGGAACACTGAAGCTTTCTTT. It yields the protein CASSYSASGNTEAFF.

This clone was observed a single time. V gene TRBV7-3 combines with J gene TRBJ2-5; D remains ambiguous. CDR1 SGHTA and CDR2 FQGTGA come from the germline V gene. Trimming shortened V by 0 bases and J by 0 bases, and 2 bases separated the two germline ends. CDR3 size: 13 residues. CDR3 DNA sequence: TGTGCCAGCAGCTTAACCAACCAAGAGACCCAGTACTTC. Its translation is CASSLTNQETQYF.

This chain joins TRBV6-6 and TRBJ1-5; 7 positions agree with TRBD1. Per germline, CDR1 MNHNY and CDR2 SVGAGI (reference sequence). V shed 2 bases, J shed 4 bases, and the junction held 2 bases outside the gene matches. The CDR3 spans 14 residues. The DNA for the CDR3 is TGTGCCAGCAGTTACGAGACAGGGAATCAGCCCCAGCATTTT. It specifies CASSYETGNQPQHF.

J is TRBJ2-1 and V is TRBV5-1; 12 nucleotides match TRBD2. Germline lookup yields CDR1 SGHRS and CDR2 YFSETQ. This CDR3 contains 15 residues. Unmatched junction bases numbered 2, after V lost 7 bases and J lost 0 bases. The CDR3 is CASRLAGDSYNEQFF. The CDR3 coding sequence is TGCGCCAGCCGACTAGCGGGAGACTCCTACAATGAGCAGTTCTTC.

The chain links TRBV11-2 to TRBJ2-7; maybe TRBD2 (6 bases). The CDR3 is 13 amino acids. Germline loops: CDR1 SGHAT, CDR2 FQNNGV. V was pared by 4 bases and J by 6 bases, with 13 bases between. The DNA for the CDR3 is TGTGCCAGCAGCTCCTTTTCCGGGGGCGAGCAGTACTTC. Protein: CASSSFSGGEQYF. The full variable domain, completed using reference TRBV11-2 and TRBJ2-7, is EAGVAQSPRYKIIEKRQSVAFWCNPISGHATLYWYQQILGQGPKLLIQFQNNGVVDDSQLPKDRFSAERLKGVDSTLKIQPAKLEDSAVYLCASSSFSGGEQYFGPGTRLTVT.

V usage is TRBV7-8 and J usage is TRBJ2-5; 11 bases are shared with TRBD2. V gave up 1 base and J gave up 5 bases; unmatched junction bases: 6. This CDR3 spans 16 amino acids. Germline assignment: CDR1 SGHVS and CDR2 FQNEAQ. CDR3 loop: CASSLEVAGGRETQYF. The CDR3 DNA reads as TGTGCCAGCAGCTTAGAGGTAGCGGGGGGGCGCGAGACCCAGTACTTC.

The rearrangement links TRBV4-1 to TRBJ1-4, with D possibly matching TRBD1 (6 bases). Germline values: CDR1 MGHRA, CDR2 YSYEKL. The V end lost 1 base, the J end lost 8 bases, and 11 bases lay between the germline ends. The CDR3 has 14 residues. In nucleotides, the CDR3 is TGCGCCAGCAGCCAAGTGAGCGGGGGCGAAAAACTGTTTTTT. It encodes CASSQVSGGEKLFF.

This clone was observed a single time. J is TRBJ2-3 and V is TRBV7-2; D remains unclear. The CDR3 runs to 14 residues. V shed 4 bases and J shed 0 bases, with 8 bases lying between them. Germline V gene data show CDR1 as SGHTA and CDR2 as FQGNSA. CDR3 in amino acids: CASSSVFSTDTQYF. CDR3 DNA: TGTGCCAGCAGCTCGGTGTTCAGCACAGATACGCAGTATTTT. The full variable domain, its missing parts supplied by reference TRBV7-2 and TRBJ2-3, is GAGVSQSPSNKVTEKGKDVELRCDPISGHTALYWYRQSLGQGLEFLIYFQGNSAPDKSGLPSDRFSAERTGGSVSTLTIQRTQQEDSAVYLCASSSVFSTDTQYFGPGTRLTVL.